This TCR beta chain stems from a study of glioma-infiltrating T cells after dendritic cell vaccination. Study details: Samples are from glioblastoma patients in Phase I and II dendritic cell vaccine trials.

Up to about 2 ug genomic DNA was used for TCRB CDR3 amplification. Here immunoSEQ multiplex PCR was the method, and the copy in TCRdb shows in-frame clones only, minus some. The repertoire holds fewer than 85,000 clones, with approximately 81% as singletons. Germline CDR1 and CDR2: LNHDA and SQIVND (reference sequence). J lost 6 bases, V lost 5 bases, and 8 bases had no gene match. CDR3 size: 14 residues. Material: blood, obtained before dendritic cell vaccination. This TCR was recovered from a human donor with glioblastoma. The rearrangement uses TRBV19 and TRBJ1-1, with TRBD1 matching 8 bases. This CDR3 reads CASSDGTRGPEAFF. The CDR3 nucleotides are TGTGCCAGTAGTGATGGCACCAGGGGGCCTGAAGCTTTCTTT.